This T cell receptor beta chain was profiled in a study of shared clonotypes between healthy human individuals. General study findings and limits: There were few donors, and this limited the genetic and exposure-history diversity represented. It was observed that 5% to 6.5% of naive CD4 clonotypes were shared across several donors. Larger richness was generally estimated for naive than memory subsets.

A word on this clone: Its antigen is unidentified.

V shed 4 bases and J shed 0 bases, with 13 bases lying between them. Germline V lookup: CDR1 MNHNS, CDR2 SASEGT. The CDR3 runs to 15 residues. The method was immunoSEQ multiplex PCR; TCRdb's version includes in-frame clones alone and lacks a portion of them. The table lists some 2,000,000 clones, around 96% of them singletons. Naive CD8 cells comprised CD45RO-negative, CCR7-positively selected cells, excluding terminally differentiated effector memory CD45RA+ cells. This receptor was obtained from a man younger than 35 in good health. The sequencing input was naive CD8+ T cells sorted from blood. The chain is built from TRBV6-1 and TRBJ2-7; possibly TRBD1 for D (6 bases). The CDR3 DNA reads as TGTGCCAGCAGTGTAAGGGGGAAGAGCTCCTACGAGCAGTACTTC. Protein sequence: CASSVRGKSSYEQYF.